Listed here is a single T cell receptor beta chain. The entry originates in a study of T cell changes during pregnancy in multiple sclerosis. Repertoires were generated with immunoSEQ multiplex PCR, while TCRdb's copy carries only in-frame clones and drops some. The sample yields about 94,000 clones, just under 95% seen once. Germline CDR1 reads KGHSH; CDR2 reads LQKENI. Trimming cost V 1 base and J 5 bases; bases outside gene matches: 10. The CDR3 runs 17 residues. The clonotype was recovered from a female donor with multiple sclerosis, enrolled in a pregnancy study. The material was peripheral blood, obtained in the third trimester of pregnancy. V usage is TRBV18 and J usage is TRBJ2-7; TRBD2 agrees at 11 bases. CDR3 amino acids: CASSPLPTSGTINEQYF. For the CDR3, the DNA is TGTGCCAGCTCACCACTTCCGACTAGCGGGACTATTAACGAGCAGTACTTC.